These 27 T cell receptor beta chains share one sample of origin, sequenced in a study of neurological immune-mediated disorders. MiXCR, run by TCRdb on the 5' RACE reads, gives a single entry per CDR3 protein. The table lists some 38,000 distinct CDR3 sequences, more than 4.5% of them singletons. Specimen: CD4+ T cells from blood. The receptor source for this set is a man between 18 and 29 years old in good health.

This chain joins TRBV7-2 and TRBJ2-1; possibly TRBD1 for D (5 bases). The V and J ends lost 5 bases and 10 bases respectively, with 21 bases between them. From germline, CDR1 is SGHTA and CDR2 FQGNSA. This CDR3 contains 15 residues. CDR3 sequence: CASSTHSTGGNEQFF. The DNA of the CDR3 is TGTGCCAGCAGCACCCACAGTACAGGTGGAAACGAGCAGTTCTTC.

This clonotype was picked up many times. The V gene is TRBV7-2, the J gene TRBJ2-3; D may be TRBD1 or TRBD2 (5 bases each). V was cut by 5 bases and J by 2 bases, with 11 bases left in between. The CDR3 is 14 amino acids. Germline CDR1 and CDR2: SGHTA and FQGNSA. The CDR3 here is CASSRQGDTDTQYF. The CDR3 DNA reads TGTGCCAGCAGCCGGCAGGGAGACACAGATACGCAGTATTTT.

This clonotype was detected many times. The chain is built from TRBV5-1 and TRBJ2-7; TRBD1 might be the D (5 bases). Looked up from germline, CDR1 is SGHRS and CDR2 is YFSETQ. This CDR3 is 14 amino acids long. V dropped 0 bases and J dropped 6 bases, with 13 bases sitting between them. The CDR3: CASSLALGQGEQYF. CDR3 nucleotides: TGCGCCAGCAGCTTGGCGCTGGGTCAGGGCGAGCAGTACTTC.

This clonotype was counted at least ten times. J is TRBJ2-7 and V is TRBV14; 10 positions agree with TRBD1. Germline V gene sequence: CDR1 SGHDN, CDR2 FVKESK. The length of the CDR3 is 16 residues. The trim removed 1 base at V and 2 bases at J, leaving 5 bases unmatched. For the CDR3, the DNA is TGTGCCAGCAGCCAAGGGGCCGGGACAGGGGCCTACGAGCAGTACTTC. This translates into CASSQGAGTGAYEQYF.

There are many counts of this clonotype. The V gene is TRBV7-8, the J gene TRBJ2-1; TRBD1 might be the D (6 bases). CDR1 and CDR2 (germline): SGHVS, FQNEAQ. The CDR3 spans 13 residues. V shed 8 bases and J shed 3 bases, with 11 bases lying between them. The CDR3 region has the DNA TGTGCCAGCGCTCCGGGACACTACAATGAGCAGTTCTTC. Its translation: CASAPGHYNEQFF.

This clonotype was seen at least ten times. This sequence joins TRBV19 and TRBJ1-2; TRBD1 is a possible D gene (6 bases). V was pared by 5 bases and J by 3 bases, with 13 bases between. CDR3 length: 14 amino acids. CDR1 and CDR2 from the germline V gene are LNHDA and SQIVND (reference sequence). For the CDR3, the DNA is TGTGCCAGTAGTGCCACGGACAGATACTATGGCTACACCTTC. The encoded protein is CASSATDRYYGYTF.

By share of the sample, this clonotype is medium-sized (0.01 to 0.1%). CDR3 protein: CSAIRILGQGAGELFF. The CDR3 nucleotides read TGCAGTGCTATCAGAATCCTTGGACAGGGGGCCGGGGAGCTGTTTTTT. The chain is built from TRBV20-1 and TRBJ2-2; 10 bases map to TRBD1. The germline V gene encodes CDR1 DFQATT and CDR2 SNEGSKA (reference sequence). V lost 4 bases and J lost 6; bases outside the gene matches: 11. There are 16 residues in the CDR3.

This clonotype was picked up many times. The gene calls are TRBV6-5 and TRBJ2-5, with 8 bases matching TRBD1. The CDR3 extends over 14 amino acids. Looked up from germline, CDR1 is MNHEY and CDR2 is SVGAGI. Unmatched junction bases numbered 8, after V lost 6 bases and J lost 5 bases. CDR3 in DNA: TGTGCCAGCAGCCGGGGACAGGCTCAGGAGACCCAGTACTTC. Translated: CASSRGQAQETQYF.

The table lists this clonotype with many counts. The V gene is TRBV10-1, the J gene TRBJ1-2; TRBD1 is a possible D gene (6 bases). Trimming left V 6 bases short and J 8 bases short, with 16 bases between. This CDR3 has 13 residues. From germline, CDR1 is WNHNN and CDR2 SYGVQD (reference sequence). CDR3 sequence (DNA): TGCGCCAGCAGCCGAAGAAGGGGGGAAGGCTACACCTTC. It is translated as CASSRRRGEGYTF.

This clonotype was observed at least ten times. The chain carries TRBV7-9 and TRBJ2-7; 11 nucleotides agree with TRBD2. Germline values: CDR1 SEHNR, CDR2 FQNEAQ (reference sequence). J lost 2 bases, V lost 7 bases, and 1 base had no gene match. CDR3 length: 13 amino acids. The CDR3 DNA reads TGTGCCAGCACACTAGCGGGGGCCTACGAGCAGTACTTC. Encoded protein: CASTLAGAYEQYF.

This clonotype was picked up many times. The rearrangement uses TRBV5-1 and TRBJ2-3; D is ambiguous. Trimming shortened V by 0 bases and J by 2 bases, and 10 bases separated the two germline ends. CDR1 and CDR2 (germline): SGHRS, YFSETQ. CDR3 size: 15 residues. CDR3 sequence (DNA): TGCGCCAGCAGCTTGGAGGGCAGGAACACAGATACGCAGTATTTT. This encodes CASSLEGRNTDTQYF. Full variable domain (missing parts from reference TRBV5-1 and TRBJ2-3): KAGVTQTPRYLIKTRGQQVTLSCSPISGHRSVSWYQQTPGQGLQFLFEYFSETQRNKGNFPGRFSGRQFSNSRSEMNVSTLELGDSALYLCASSLEGRNTDTQYFGPGTRLTVL.

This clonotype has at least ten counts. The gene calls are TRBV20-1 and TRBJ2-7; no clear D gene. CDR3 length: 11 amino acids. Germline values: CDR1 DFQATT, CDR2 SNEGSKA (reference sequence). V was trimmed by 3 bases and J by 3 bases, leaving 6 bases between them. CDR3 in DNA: TGCAGTGCTAGTCGTGACTACGAGCAGTACTTC. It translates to CSASRDYEQYF.

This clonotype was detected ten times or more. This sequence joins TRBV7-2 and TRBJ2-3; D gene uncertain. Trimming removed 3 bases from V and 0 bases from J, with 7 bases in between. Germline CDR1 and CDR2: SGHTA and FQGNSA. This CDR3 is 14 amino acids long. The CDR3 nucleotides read TGTGCCAGCAGCTTTGCGGAAAGCACAGATACGCAGTATTTT. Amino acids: CASSFAESTDTQYF.

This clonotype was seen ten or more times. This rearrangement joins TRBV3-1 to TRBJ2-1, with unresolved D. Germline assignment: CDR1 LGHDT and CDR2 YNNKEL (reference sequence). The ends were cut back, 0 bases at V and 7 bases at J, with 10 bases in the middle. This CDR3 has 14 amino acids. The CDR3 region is CASSQDRFSNEQFF. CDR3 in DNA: TGTGCCAGCAGCCAAGATAGGTTCAGTAATGAGCAGTTCTTC.

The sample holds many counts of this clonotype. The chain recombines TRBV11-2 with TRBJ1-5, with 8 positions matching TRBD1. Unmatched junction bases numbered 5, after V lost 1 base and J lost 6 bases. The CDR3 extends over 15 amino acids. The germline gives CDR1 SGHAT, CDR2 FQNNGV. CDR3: CASSLGDTGGQPQHF. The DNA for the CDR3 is TGTGCCAGCAGCTTAGGGGACACAGGGGGTCAGCCCCAGCATTTT.

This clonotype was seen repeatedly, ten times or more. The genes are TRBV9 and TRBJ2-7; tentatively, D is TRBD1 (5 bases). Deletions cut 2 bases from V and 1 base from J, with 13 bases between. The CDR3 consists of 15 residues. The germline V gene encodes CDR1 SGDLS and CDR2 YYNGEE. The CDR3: CASSVNGHLSYEQYF. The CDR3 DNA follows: TGTGCCAGCAGCGTTAACGGACATCTGTCCTACGAGCAGTACTTC.

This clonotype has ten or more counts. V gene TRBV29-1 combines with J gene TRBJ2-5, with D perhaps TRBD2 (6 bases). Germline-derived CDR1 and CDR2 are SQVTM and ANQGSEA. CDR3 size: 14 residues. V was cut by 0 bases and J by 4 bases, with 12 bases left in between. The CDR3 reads CSVEEWGEGETQYF. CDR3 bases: TGCAGCGTTGAAGAATGGGGGGAAGGAGAGACCCAGTACTTC.

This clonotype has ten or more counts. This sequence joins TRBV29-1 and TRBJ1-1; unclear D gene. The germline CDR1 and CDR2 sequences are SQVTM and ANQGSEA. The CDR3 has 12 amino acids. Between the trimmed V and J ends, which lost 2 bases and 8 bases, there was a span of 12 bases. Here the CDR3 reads CSVEQLRAEAFF. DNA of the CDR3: TGCAGCGTTGAACAACTTAGGGCCGAAGCTTTCTTT.

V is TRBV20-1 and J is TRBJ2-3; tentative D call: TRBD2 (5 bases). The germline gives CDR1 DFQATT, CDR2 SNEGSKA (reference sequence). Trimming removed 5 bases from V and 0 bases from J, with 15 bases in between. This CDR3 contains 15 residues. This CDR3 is CSAPRGVWSTDTQYF. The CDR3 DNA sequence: TGCAGTGCTCCCCGGGGTGTGTGGAGCACAGATACGCAGTATTTT.

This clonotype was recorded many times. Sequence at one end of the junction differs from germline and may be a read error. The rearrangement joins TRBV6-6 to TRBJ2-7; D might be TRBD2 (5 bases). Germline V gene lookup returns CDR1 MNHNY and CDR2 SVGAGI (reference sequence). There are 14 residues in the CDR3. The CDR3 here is CASSYSTIRNEQYF. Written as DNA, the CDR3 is TGTGCCAGCAGCTACTCGACTATTCGCAACGAGCAGTACTTC.

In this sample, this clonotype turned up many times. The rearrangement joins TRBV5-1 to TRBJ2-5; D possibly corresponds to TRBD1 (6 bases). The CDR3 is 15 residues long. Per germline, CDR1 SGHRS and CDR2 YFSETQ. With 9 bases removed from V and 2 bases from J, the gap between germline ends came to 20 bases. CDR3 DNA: TGCGCCATCCGGATGACAGGAAGCTATCAAGAGACCCAGTACTTC. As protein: CAIRMTGSYQETQYF.

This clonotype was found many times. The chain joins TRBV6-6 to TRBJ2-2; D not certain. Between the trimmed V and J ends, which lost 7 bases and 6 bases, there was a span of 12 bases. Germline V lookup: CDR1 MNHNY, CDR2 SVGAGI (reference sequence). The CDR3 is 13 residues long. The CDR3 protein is CASMSHGAGELFF. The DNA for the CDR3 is TGTGCCAGCATGTCCCATGGTGCCGGGGAGCTGTTTTTT.

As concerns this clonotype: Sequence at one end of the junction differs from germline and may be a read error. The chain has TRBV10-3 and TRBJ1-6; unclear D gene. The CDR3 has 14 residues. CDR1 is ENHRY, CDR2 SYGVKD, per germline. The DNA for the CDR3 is TGTTCCATCAGTGCGGTCTCCTATAATTCACCCCTCCACTTT. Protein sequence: CSISAVSYNSPLHF.

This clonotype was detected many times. This CDR3 reads CASSLVAGSDTQYF. CDR3 sequence (DNA): TGCGCCAGCAGCTTGGTGGCGGGGTCAGATACGCAGTATTTT. The genes are TRBV5-1 and TRBJ2-3; D might be TRBD2 (6 bases). The CDR3 covers 14 residues. The V gene's germline CDR1 is SGHRS and CDR2 YFSETQ. V lost 0 bases to trimming and J lost 4 bases, with 9 bases between them.

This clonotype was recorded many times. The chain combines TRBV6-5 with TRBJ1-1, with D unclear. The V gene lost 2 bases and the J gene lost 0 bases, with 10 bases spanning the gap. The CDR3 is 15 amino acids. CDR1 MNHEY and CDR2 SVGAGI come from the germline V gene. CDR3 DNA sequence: TGTGCCAGCAGTTACATTCCCCAGATGAACACTGAAGCTTTCTTT. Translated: CASSYIPQMNTEAFF.

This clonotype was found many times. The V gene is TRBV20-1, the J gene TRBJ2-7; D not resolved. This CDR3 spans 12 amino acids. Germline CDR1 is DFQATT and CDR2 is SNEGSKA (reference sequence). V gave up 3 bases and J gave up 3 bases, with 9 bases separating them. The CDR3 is CSARSQFYEQYF. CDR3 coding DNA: TGCAGTGCTAGGTCCCAGTTCTACGAGCAGTACTTC.

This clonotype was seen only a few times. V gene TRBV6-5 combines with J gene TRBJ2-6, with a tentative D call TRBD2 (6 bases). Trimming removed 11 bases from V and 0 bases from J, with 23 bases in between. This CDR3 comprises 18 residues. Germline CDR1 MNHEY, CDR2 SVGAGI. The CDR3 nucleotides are TGTGCCGCGGCCCCTCGCGGGGCAGCCCACTCTGGGGCCAACGTCCTGACTTTC. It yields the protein CAAAPRGAAHSGANVLTF.